These T cell receptor beta chains were read from a single sample in a study of blood T cell repertoires in COVID-19. TCRdb's table, derived via immunoSEQ multiplex PCR, lists solely in-frame clones and lacks some. The top ten clones hold 6.2% of a sample with roughly 120,000 clones, over 65% of them seen once. Sequencing used peripheral blood. The source is a man in his sixties or seventies with acute or convalescent COVID-19. Both conserved end residues are trimmed from each CDR3. D genes are given only for firm matches.

J gene | V gene | D gene | CDR3 protein
TRBJ2-7 | TRBV7-2 | TRBD1 | ASSFLDRENYEQY
TRBJ1-2 | TRBV12-3/TRBV12-4 | TRBD1 | ASSPGTGSGYT
TRBJ1-1 | TRBV5-5 | TRBD1 | ASSLWDSPNTEAF
TRBJ1-1 | TRBV18 | TRBD1 | ASSQGALLNTEAF
TRBJ2-1 | TRBV11-2 | . | ASRWGGPYNEQF
TRBJ1-1 | TRBV9 | TRBD1 | ASSDRGGTEAF
TRBJ1-1 | TRBV7-9 | . | ASSSQPQGTEAF
TRBJ1-1 | TRBV19 | . | ASSIGRNTEAF
TRBJ2-3 | TRBV19 | TRBD1 | ASRTRGQAATDTQY
TRBJ2-1 | TRBV28 | TRBD2 | ASTLAGGYNEQF
TRBJ1-6 | TRBV6-5 | . | ASIGAGPHNSPLH
TRBJ2-3 | TRBV3-1/TRBV3-2 | TRBD2 | ASSPPGTMDTQY
TRBJ2-1 | TRBV5-1 | TRBD2 | ASSFVRWDSGRANEQF
TRBJ1-5 | TRBV4-1 | TRBD1 | ASSLIALQGQYNQPQH
TRBJ1-5 | TRBV19 | TRBD1 | ASQDRGAYSNQPQH
TRBJ2-1 | TRBV19 | . | ASSISSYNEQF